This TCR beta chain was identified in a study of T cell clonotyping in hematopoietic cell transplantation. Time point here: recipient sample about 28 days before transplant, after cytoreduction. The table came from immunoSEQ multiplex PCR; TCRdb's copy has only in-frame clones and leaves some out. The sample yields 45,000 or so clones, roughly 80% seen once. The sample was peripheral blood mononuclear cells, taken before stem cell transplant. This receptor was taken from a man aged 60-69 years with myelodysplastic syndrome. Some clones in this sample may be carry-over from other donors' samples.

This chain's CDR3 is CASSSRYRGSTDTQYF. The CDR3 nucleotides are TGTGCCAGCAGCTCCAGATACAGGGGGTCCACAGATACGCAGTATTTT. The chain combines TRBV11-3 with TRBJ2-3; 8 bases are a match to TRBD1. V was clipped by 4 bases and J by 2 bases; unmatched bases: 8. This CDR3 contains 16 residues. Germline V gene lookup returns CDR1 SGHNT and CDR2 YENEEA.